Sequencing of this T cell receptor (beta chain) was carried out in a study of cytomegalovirus exposure and HLA in healthy donors. The germline V gene has CDR1 SGHVS and CDR2 FNYEAQ. V shed 5 bases and J 4 bases; nucleotides not matched to a gene: 6. This CDR3 is built from 15 residues. This table comes from immunoSEQ multiplex PCR, and its TCRdb copy is limited to in-frame clones, with some not included. The sample holds 150,000 to 200,000 clones, approximately 87% seen once. Notes on this clone: Its antigen remains unidentified.

Study findings and constraints: Specificity for CMV antigens was confirmed in vitro for three of the CMV-associated chains. According to a subsequent analysis, TCR clusters identified in the first cohort showed a tendency to co-occur across the approximately 120 validation repertoires.

The study drew the donors from its roughly 120-subject validation cohort, separate from the roughly 700-subject first cohort. The J gene is TRBJ1-2, the V gene TRBV7-6, with 11 positions matching TRBD1. Sequences were obtained from PBMCs. The clonotype was recovered from a woman aged 25-40 years in good health and CMV-seronegative. This CDR3 reads CASSLGDRGAYGYTF. The CDR3 nucleotides are TGTGCCAGCAGCCTCGGGGACAGGGGGGCCTATGGCTACACCTTC.